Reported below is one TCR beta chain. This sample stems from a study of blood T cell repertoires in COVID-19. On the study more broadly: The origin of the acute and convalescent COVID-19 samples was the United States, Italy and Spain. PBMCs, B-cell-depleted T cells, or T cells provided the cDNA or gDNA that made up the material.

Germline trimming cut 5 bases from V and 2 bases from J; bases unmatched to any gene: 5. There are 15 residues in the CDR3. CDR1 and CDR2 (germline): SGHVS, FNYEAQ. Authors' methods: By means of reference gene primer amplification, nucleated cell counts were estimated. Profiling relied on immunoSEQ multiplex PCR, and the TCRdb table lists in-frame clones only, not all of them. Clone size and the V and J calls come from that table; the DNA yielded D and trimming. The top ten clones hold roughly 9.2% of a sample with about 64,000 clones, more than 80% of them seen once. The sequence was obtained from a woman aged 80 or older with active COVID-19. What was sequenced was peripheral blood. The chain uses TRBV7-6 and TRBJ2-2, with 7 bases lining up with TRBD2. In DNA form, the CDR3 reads TGTGCCAGCAGCCTCGGACTAGAAAACACCGGGGAGCTGTTTTTT. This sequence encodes CASSLGLENTGELFF. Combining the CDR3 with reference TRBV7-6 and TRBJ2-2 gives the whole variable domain GAGVSQSPRYKVTKRGQDVALRCDPISGHVSLYWYRQALGQGPEFLTYFNYEAQQDKSGLPNDRFSAERPEGSISTLTIQRTEQRDSAMYRCASSLGLENTGELFFGEGSRLTVL.